The following is a T cell receptor (beta chain) sequence with its context. Its antigen is not known. Pooling was applied to second doses at about 4 or about 12 weeks. This sample is part of a study of T cell responses to AZD1222 COVID-19 vaccine. Method: immunoSEQ multiplex PCR; TCRdb's copy keeps in-frame clones and lacks some. The sample carries 90,000 to 110,000 clones, more than 70% recorded once. This CDR3 is built from 15 residues. CDR1 is MNHEY, CDR2 SVGAGI, per germline. The trim removed 4 bases at V and 5 bases at J, leaving 4 bases unmatched. Study-wide findings and caveats: The breadth and depth of Spike-specific TCRs increased once two AZD1222 doses had been given. Clonal diversity may have been underestimated in mostly white British donors. Regions 160-218 and 743-854 held dominance among vaccine-associated CD4 TCRs, which spanned spike.

Material: peripheral blood, obtained 28 days after the second AZD1222 dose. The receptor comes from an adult who received the AZD1222 COVID-19 vaccine. The chain combines TRBV6-5 with TRBJ1-6, with TRBD1 identical over 8 bases. The CDR3, as DNA: TGTGCCAGCAGTTCCGGACAGGGACATAATTCACCCCTCCACTTT. Protein sequence: CASSSGQGHNSPLHF.